The 27 T cell receptor beta chains presented below share a single source sample, sequenced in a study of T cell responses to AZD1222 COVID-19 vaccine. Using immunoSEQ multiplex PCR, the repertoire was profiled, and TCRdb retains in-frame clones only, with some absent. Of about 120,000 clones listed, roughly 88% are singletons. This sample comprised peripheral blood, obtained on day 0 of AZD1222 vaccination. These receptors all come from an adult in good health.

There are a few counts of this clone. The chain combines TRBV5-1 with TRBJ2-1; TRBD1 or TRBD2 may be the D gene (6 bases each). V was cut by 0 bases and J by 7 bases, with 11 bases left in between. CDR3 length: 14 residues. Germline V gene sequence: CDR1 SGHRS, CDR2 YFSETQ. The CDR3 DNA sequence: TGCGCCAGCAGCTTGGTAGGGGGGTCTAATGAGCAGTTCTTC. Translated: CASSLVGGSNEQFF.

The CDR3 DNA reads TGTGCCAGCAGCCGCACAGGGGAGGCCTATGGCTACACCTTC. Encoded protein: CASSRTGEAYGYTF. The gene calls are TRBV6-5 and TRBJ1-2; 7 nucleotides align to TRBD1. Germline V gene sequence: CDR1 MNHEY, CDR2 SVGAGI. The CDR3 runs 14 residues. V shed 6 bases and J 4 bases; nucleotides not matched to a gene: 8.

The chain combines TRBV7-2 with TRBJ2-5, with D perhaps matching TRBD1 (6 bases). The CDR3 has 15 amino acids. Germline loops: CDR1 SGHTA, CDR2 FQGNSA. V lost 1 base and J lost 5, with 14 bases in between. The CDR3 loop is CASSLGAGEWETQYF. The DNA for the CDR3 is TGTGCCAGCAGCTTAGGGGCAGGGGAGTGGGAGACCCAGTACTTC.

The CDR3 protein is CASSPNRVYEQYF. In DNA, the CDR3 is TGTGCCAGCAGTCCAAACAGGGTCTACGAGCAGTACTTC. The genes are TRBV12-3 or TRBV12-4 and TRBJ2-7, with a weak D call TRBD1 (6 bases). The CDR3 runs to 13 residues. The V end was cut by 5 bases, the J end by 3 bases, with 11 bases between.

The chain couples TRBV6-2 or TRBV6-3 to TRBJ1-5; 9 nucleotides line up with TRBD1. The CDR3 runs to 14 residues. The V gene end was trimmed by 6 bases and the J gene end by 5 bases; junction bases not matched to a gene: 5. CDR1 is MNHEY, CDR2 SVGEGT, per germline. The CDR3, as DNA: TGTGCCAGCAGCGAGGGACAGGGATATCAGCCCCAGCATTTT. Amino acids: CASSEGQGYQPQHF.

V is TRBV29-1 and J is TRBJ2-7; 7 bases agree with TRBD1. Germline CDR1 SQVTM, CDR2 ANQGSEA. Trimming at V came to 5 bases and at J to 6 bases, leaving 4 bases not matched to a gene. CDR3 size: 11 residues. CDR3 bases: TGCAGCGTTTCTAACAGGGGCGAGCAGTACTTC. Encoded protein: CSVSNRGEQYF.

CDR3 region: CASSLLQGNSPLHF. The CDR3 DNA is TGTGCCAGCAGTTTACTACAGGGCAATTCACCCCTCCACTTT. The V gene is TRBV28, the J gene TRBJ1-6; D is perhaps TRBD1 (6 bases). Trimming left V 2 bases short and J 7 bases short, with 9 bases between. This CDR3 comprises 14 residues. In germline, CDR1 is MDHEN, CDR2 SYDVKM.

The chain links TRBV3-1 (or the pseudogene TRBV3-2) to TRBJ2-3; D gene unclear. This CDR3 is 13 amino acids long. The V and J ends lost 4 bases and 5 bases respectively, with 10 bases between them. CDR1 is LGHDT, CDR2 YNNKEL, per germline (reference sequence). The CDR3 protein is CASSLVLQDTQYF. The CDR3 nucleotides are TGTGCCAGCAGCCTGGTCCTACAAGATACGCAGTATTTT.

Points on this clone: Within the sample, other DNA sequences also encode this same CDR3. This chain uses TRBV18 with TRBJ1-5, with 10 bases lining up with TRBD1. J gave up 5 bases and V 3 bases, and 1 base lay outside the gene matches. Germline V gene sequence: CDR1 KGHSH, CDR2 LQKENI. This CDR3 has 14 residues. CDR3 protein: CASSPTGGDQPQHF. CDR3 in DNA: TGTGCCAGCTCACCGACAGGGGGCGATCAGCCCCAGCATTTT.

V is TRBV18 and J is TRBJ2-5; unclear D gene. Trimming took 4 bases from V and 0 from J, leaving 6 bases between them. This CDR3 has 13 amino acids. Per the germline V gene, CDR1 is KGHSH and CDR2 is LQKENI. The CDR3 DNA follows: TGTGCCAGCTCACGCGGCGACCAAGAGACCCAGTACTTC. Translating gives CASSRGDQETQYF.

The chain has TRBV6-2 or TRBV6-3 and TRBJ1-1, with unresolved D. CDR1 is MNHEY, CDR2 SVGEGT, per germline. The V and J ends lost 6 bases and 3 bases respectively, with 5 bases between them. The CDR3 is 11 amino acids. CDR3 amino acids: CASSRDTEAFF. DNA for the CDR3: TGTGCCAGCAGCCGGGACACTGAAGCTTTCTTT.

This clone was detected once. The chain carries TRBV3-1 (or the pseudogene TRBV3-2) and TRBJ1-1; D not resolved. This CDR3 is built from 13 residues. V lost 4 bases and J 10 bases, leaving 16 bases between the germline ends. Germline V lookup: CDR1 LGHDT, CDR2 YNNKEL (reference sequence). CDR3 DNA sequence: TGTGCCAGCAGCCGAATAGAACCCCCGGGAGCTTTCTTT. It specifies CASSRIEPPGAFF.

The genes are TRBV3-1 (or the pseudogene TRBV3-2) and TRBJ1-2; D is undetermined. Germline CDR1 reads LGHDT; CDR2 reads YNNKEL (reference sequence). CDR3 length: 13 residues. Deletions cut 1 base from V and 4 bases from J, with 7 bases between. CDR3 residues: CASSQGASYGYTF. For the CDR3, the DNA is TGTGCCAGCAGCCAAGGGGCAAGCTATGGCTACACCTTC.

This chain connects TRBV19 to TRBJ1-2, with a tentative D call TRBD1 (6 bases). Trimming took off 5 bases at V and 5 bases at J, with 12 bases between the two ends. Looked up from germline, CDR1 is LNHDA and CDR2 is SQIVND (reference sequence). The CDR3 is 13 residues long. CDR3 sequence: CASSGQTQYGYTF. The DNA for the CDR3 is TGTGCCAGTAGTGGACAGACACAGTATGGCTACACCTTC.

This chain connects TRBV3-1 (or the pseudogene TRBV3-2) to TRBJ2-3, with D perhaps TRBD2 (5 bases). Germline V gives CDR1 LGHDT, CDR2 YNNKEL (reference sequence). The V end lost 4 bases, the J end lost 0 bases, and 14 bases lay between the germline ends. The CDR3 is 16 residues long. The CDR3 here is CASSRRTARSTDTQYF. DNA of the CDR3: TGTGCCAGCAGCCGACGGACTGCCCGTAGCACAGATACGCAGTATTTT.

V is TRBV11-3 and J is TRBJ1-1, with 7 bases matching TRBD1. V shed 0 bases, J shed 4 bases, and the junction held 11 bases outside the gene matches. The germline V gene encodes CDR1 SGHNT and CDR2 YENEEA. The CDR3 runs 17 residues. CDR3 DNA: TGTGCCAGCAGCTTAGATTTAGGGGGCGGGATGAGCACTGAAGCTTTCTTT. Protein product: CASSLDLGGGMSTEAFF.

V is TRBV6-5 and J is TRBJ2-1, with 8 bases matching TRBD2. V lost 8 bases to trimming and J lost 7 bases; unmatched junction nucleotides: 13. Germline values: CDR1 MNHEY, CDR2 SVGAGI. The CDR3 runs 15 residues. CDR3: CASRGNAGRVNEQFF. Here the CDR3 DNA reads TGTGCCAGCCGAGGGAATGCCGGGAGGGTAAATGAGCAGTTCTTC.

The chain combines TRBV4-3 with TRBJ2-3; 10 bases line up with TRBD2. Germline CDR1 LGHNA, CDR2 YSLEER. CDR3 length: 19 residues. With 0 bases clipped from V and 1 base from J, the junction kept 10 bases outside the gene matches. CDR3 region: CASSQEGAASGGRTDTQYF. The DNA of the CDR3 is TGCGCCAGCAGCCAAGAGGGGGCTGCTAGCGGGGGCCGCACAGATACGCAGTATTTT.

The J gene is TRBJ1-2, the V gene TRBV29-1; D perhaps matches TRBD1 (5 bases). There are 13 residues in the CDR3. The V and J ends lost 7 bases and 2 bases respectively, with 14 bases between them. Germline assignment: CDR1 SQVTM and CDR2 ANQGSEA. The CDR3 coding sequence is TGCAGCGCCTTAGCGGACACCAACTATGGCTACACCTTC. Translation: CSALADTNYGYTF.

The rearrangement uses TRBV13 and TRBJ2-2; D is possibly TRBD2 (6 bases). The germline gives CDR1 PRHDT, CDR2 FYEKMQ (reference sequence). This CDR3 comprises 13 residues. The V end lost 5 bases, the J end lost 5 bases, and 9 bases lay between the germline ends. The CDR3 is CASSPRGTGELFF. The DNA of the CDR3 is TGTGCCAGCAGCCCCCGGGGGACCGGGGAGCTGTTTTTT.

The chain couples TRBV6-2 or TRBV6-3 to TRBJ2-5; possibly TRBD2 for D (6 bases). Per germline, CDR1 MNHEY and CDR2 SVGEGT. There are 14 residues in the CDR3. Trimming left V 1 base short and J 5 bases short, with 11 bases between. The CDR3 coding sequence is TGTGCCAGCAGTTACTGGAGGGCGTCGGAGACCCAGTACTTC. Translating it yields CASSYWRASETQYF.

This chain joins TRBV19 and TRBJ1-2; TRBD1 might be the D (5 bases). Deletions cut 7 bases from V and 5 bases from J, with 17 bases between. The CDR3 consists of 14 residues. Looked up from germline, CDR1 is LNHDA and CDR2 is SQIVND (reference sequence). The CDR3 spells CASTSGAGGYGYTF. CDR3 in DNA: TGTGCCAGTACCTCCGGGGCCGGGGGGTATGGCTACACCTTC.

The rearrangement joins TRBV5-4 to TRBJ2-7; TRBD2 matches at 13 bases. The CDR3 runs 14 residues. J gave up 6 bases and V 4 bases, and 4 bases lay outside the gene matches. Germline V CDR1 and CDR2: SGHNT, YYREEE (reference sequence). CDR3 amino acids: CASSPGLAGIEQYF. The CDR3 DNA reads as TGTGCCAGCAGCCCGGGACTAGCGGGAATCGAGCAGTACTTC.

The rearrangement joins TRBV10-3 to TRBJ2-1; 10 bases fit TRBD2. The J segment lost 5 bases and the V segment lost 4 bases, leaving 5 bases of the junction unmatched. CDR3 length: 15 amino acids. Germline V gene data show CDR1 as ENHRY and CDR2 as SYGVKD. CDR3 in DNA: TGTGCCATCAGTGGACGGACTAGCGGTAACAATGAGCAGTTCTTC. This codes for CAISGRTSGNNEQFF.

The chain joins TRBV3-1 (or the pseudogene TRBV3-2) to TRBJ2-4; perhaps TRBD2 as D (6 bases). There are 15 residues in the CDR3. V was clipped by 5 bases and J by 2 bases, with 13 bases between them. CDR1 is LGHDT and CDR2 is YNNKEL in the germline V gene (reference sequence). The CDR3 DNA follows: TGTGCCAGCAGCGCTCGCCGGGACTCCAAAAACATTCAGTACTTC. It translates to CASSARRDSKNIQYF.

The V call is TRBV7-2, the J call TRBJ2-2; a possible D gene is TRBD2 (5 bases). From germline, CDR1 is SGHTA and CDR2 FQGNSA. CDR3 length: 17 residues. V lost 0 bases, J lost 4 bases, and 15 bases lay in between. In nucleotides, the CDR3 is TGTGCCAGCAGCTTAGCCCCACCGGGATCAGGCACCGGGGAGCTGTTTTTT. Its translation is CASSLAPPGSGTGELFF.

This chain links TRBV29-1 with TRBJ1-2, with D tentatively TRBD1 (5 bases). V was pared by 6 bases and J by 8 bases, with 13 bases between. The CDR3 covers 11 residues. The germline V gene encodes CDR1 SQVTM and CDR2 ANQGSEA. As DNA, the CDR3 is TGCAGCGTGGTTTCGACAGAAGGCTACACCTTC. Its translation is CSVVSTEGYTF. The entire variable domain, with the rest obtained from reference TRBV29-1 and TRBJ1-2, is as follows: SAVISQKPSRDICQRGTSLTIQCQVDSQVTMMFWYRQQPGQSLTLIATANQGSEATYESGFVIDKFPISRPNLTFSTLTVSNMSPEDSSIYLCSVVSTEGYTFGSGTRLTVV.